This section outlines one TCR beta chain sequence together with its context. This entry belongs to a study of blood T cell repertoires in COVID-19. Turning to the study itself: Sources were T cells, B-cell-depleted T cells, or PBMCs; the material itself was cDNA or gDNA.

The repertoire was sequenced with immunoSEQ multiplex PCR; TCRdb's copy has only in-frame clones and lacks some. The sample has about 160,000 clones, 82% seen once. This CDR3 is built from 14 residues. The ends lost 6 bases at V and 3 bases at J; junction bases unmatched: 7. CDR1 and CDR2 from the germline V gene are MNHEY and SVGAGI. The chain couples TRBV6-5 to TRBJ1-2, with 7 positions matching TRBD1. This TCR derives from a woman over 75 with active or convalescent COVID-19. Input material: peripheral blood. DNA for the CDR3: TGTGCCAGCAGGAAACAGGGGTCCCACTATGGCTACACCTTC. Its translation: CASRKQGSHYGYTF.